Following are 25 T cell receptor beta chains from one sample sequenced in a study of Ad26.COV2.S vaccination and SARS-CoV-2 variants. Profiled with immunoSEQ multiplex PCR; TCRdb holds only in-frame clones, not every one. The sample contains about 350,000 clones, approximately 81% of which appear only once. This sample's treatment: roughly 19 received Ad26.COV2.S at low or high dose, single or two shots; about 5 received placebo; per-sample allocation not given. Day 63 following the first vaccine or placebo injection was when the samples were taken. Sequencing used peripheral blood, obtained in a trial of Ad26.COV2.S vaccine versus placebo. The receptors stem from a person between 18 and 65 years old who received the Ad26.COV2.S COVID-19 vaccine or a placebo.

The CDR3 DNA follows: TGTGCCAGCAATTTAGCGGGAGCGTACACCGGGGAGCTGTTTTTT. Protein product: CASNLAGAYTGELFF. V usage is TRBV7-2 and J usage is TRBJ2-2, with 9 bases that match TRBD2. This CDR3 contains 15 residues. Germline V gene sequence: CDR1 SGHTA, CDR2 FQGNSA. V gave up 7 bases and J gave up 3 bases; unmatched junction bases: 6.

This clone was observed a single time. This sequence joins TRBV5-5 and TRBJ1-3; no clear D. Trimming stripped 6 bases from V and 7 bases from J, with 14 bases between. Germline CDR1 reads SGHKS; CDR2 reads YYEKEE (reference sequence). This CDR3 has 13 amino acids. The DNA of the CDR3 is TGTGCCAGCACCCCCTACTTCGGCAACACCATATATTTT. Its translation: CASTPYFGNTIYF.

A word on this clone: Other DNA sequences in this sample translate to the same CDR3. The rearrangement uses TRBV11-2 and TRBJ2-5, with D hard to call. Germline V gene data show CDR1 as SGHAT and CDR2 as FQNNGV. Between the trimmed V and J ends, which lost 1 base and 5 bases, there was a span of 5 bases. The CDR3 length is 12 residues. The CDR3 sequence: CASSLAKETQYF. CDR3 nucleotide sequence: TGTGCCAGCAGCTTAGCGAAGGAGACCCAGTACTTC.

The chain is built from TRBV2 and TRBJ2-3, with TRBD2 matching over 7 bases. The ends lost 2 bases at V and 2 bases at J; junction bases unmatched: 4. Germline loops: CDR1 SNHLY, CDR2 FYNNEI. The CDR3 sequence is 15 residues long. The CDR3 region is CASSERAGTTDTQYF. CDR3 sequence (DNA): TGTGCCAGCAGTGAACGAGCGGGAACCACAGATACGCAGTATTTT.

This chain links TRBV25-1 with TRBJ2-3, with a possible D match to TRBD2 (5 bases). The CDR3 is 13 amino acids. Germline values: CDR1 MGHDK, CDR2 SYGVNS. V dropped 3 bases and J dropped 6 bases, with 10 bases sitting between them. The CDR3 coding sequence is TGTGCCAGCAGTGATTGGGAGCGGGATACGCAGTATTTT. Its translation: CASSDWERDTQYF.

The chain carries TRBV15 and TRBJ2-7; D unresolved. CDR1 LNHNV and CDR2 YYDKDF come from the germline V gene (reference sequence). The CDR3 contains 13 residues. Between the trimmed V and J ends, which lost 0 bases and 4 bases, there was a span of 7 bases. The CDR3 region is CATSRDEGYEQYF. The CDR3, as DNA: TGTGCCACCAGCAGAGATGAAGGGTACGAGCAGTACTTC. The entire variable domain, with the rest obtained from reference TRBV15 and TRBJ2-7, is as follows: DAMVIQNPRYQVTQFGKPVTLSCSQTLNHNVMYWYQQKSSQAPKLLFHYYDKDFNNEADTPDNFQSRRPNTSFCFLDIRSPGLGDTAMYLCATSRDEGYEQYFGPGTRLTVT.

The CDR3 DNA follows: TGTGCCAGCAGGAGACCCGGGACTAGCGGGATTGGTGAGCAGTTCTTC. Translating gives CASRRPGTSGIGEQFF. The chain recombines TRBV7-2 with TRBJ2-1; 13 positions match TRBD2. CDR1 is SGHTA and CDR2 is FQGNSA in the germline V gene. Trimming at V came to 6 bases and at J to 9 bases, leaving 11 bases not matched to a gene. The CDR3 contains 16 residues.

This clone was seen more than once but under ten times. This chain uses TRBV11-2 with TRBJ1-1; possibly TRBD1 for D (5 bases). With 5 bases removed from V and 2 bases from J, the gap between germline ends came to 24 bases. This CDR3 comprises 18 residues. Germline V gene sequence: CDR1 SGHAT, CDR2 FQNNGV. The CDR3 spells CASSTPQASAGGNTEAFF. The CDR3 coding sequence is TGTGCCAGCAGCACTCCCCAGGCCTCAGCGGGGGGAAACACTGAAGCTTTCTTT. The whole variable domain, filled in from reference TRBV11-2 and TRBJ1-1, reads EAGVAQSPRYKIIEKRQSVAFWCNPISGHATLYWYQQILGQGPKLLIQFQNNGVVDDSQLPKDRFSAERLKGVDSTLKIQPAKLEDSAVYLCASSTPQASAGGNTEAFFGQGTRLTVV.

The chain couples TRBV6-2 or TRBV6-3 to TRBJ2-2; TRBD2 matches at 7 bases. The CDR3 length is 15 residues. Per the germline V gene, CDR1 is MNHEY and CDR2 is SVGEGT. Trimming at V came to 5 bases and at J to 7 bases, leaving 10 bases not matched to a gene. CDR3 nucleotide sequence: TGTGCCAGCAGTCACCTGCGGGAGAGGGTCGGGGAGCTGTTTTTT. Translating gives CASSHLRERVGELFF.

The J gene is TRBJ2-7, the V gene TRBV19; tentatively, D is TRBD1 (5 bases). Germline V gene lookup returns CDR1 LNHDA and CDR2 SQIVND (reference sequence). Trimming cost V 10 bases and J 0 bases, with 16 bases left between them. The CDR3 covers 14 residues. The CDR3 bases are TGTGCCACTATGAGCCCGCAGGGCTCCTACGAGCAGTACTTC. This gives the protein CATMSPQGSYEQYF.

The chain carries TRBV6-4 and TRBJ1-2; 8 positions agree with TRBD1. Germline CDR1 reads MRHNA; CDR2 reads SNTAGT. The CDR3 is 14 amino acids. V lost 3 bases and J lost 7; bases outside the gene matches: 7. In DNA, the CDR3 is TGTGCCAGCAGTGATGGGCAGGGGGCGGCTGGCTACACCTTC. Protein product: CASSDGQGAAGYTF.

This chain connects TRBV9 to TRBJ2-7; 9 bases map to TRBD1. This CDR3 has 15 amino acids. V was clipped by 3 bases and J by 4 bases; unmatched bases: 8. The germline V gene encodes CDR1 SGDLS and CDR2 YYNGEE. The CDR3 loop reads CASSDQPGQGYEQYF. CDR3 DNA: TGTGCCAGCAGCGATCAGCCGGGACAGGGATACGAGCAGTACTTC.

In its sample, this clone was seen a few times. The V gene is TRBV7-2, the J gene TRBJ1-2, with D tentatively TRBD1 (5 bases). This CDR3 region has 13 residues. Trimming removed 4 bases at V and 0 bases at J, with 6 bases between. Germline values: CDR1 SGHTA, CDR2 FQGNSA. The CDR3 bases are TGTGCCAGCAGCTCGACAGCTAACTATGGCTACACCTTC. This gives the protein CASSSTANYGYTF.

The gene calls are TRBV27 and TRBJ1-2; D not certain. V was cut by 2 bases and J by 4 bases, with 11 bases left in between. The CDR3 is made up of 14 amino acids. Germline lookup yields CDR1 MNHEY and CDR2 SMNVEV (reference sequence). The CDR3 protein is CASSLKGEGYGYTF. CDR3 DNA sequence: TGTGCCAGCAGTTTAAAGGGAGAGGGCTATGGCTACACCTTC.

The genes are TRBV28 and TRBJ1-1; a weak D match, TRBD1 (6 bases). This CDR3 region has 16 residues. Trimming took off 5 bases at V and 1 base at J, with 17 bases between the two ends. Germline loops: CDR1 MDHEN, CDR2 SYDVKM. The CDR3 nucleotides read TGTGCCAGCAGTCTGACAGGCCGAGGGAGGAACACTGAAGCTTTCTTT. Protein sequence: CASSLTGRGRNTEAFF.

As DNA, the CDR3 is TGCAGCGTTGAGTACGCGGGGGGGATCTACAATGAGCAGTTCTTC. As protein: CSVEYAGGIYNEQFF. V gene TRBV29-1 combines with J gene TRBJ2-1; TRBD2 matches 9 bases. Per the germline V gene, CDR1 is SQVTM and CDR2 is ANQGSEA. Trimming at V came to 3 bases and at J to 3 bases, leaving 6 bases not matched to a gene. This CDR3 has 15 residues.

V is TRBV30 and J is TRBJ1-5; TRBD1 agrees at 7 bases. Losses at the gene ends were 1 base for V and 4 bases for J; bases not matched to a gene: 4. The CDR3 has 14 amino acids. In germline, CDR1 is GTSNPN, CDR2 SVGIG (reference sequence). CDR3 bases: TGTGCCTGGAGTGGGTCCAGGGGGAATCAGCCCCAGCATTTT. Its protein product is CAWSGSRGNQPQHF. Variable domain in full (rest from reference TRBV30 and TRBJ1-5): SQTIHQWPATLVQPVGSPLSLECTVEGTSNPNLYWYRQAAGRGLQLLFYSVGIGQISSEVPQNLSASRPQDRQFILSSKKLLLSDSGFYLCAWSGSRGNQPQHFGDGTRLSIL.

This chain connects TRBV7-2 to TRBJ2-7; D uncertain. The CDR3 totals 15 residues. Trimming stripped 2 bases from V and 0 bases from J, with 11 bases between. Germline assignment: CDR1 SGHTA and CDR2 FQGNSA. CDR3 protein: CASSLYPSSSYEQYF. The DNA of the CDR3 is TGTGCCAGCAGCTTATACCCCTCCAGCTCCTACGAGCAGTACTTC.

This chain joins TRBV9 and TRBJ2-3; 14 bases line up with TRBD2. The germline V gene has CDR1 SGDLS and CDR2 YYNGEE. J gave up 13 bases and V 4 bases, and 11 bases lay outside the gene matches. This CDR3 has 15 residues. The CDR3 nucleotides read TGTGCCAGCAGCAGACCCGGGACTAGCGGGAGTGCGGAGTATTTT. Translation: CASSRPGTSGSAEYF.

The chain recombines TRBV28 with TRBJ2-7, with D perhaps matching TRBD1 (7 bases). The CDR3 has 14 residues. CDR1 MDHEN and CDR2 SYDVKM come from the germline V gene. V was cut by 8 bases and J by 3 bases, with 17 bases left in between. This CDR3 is CASRLGAGGYEQYF. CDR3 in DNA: TGTGCCAGCCGACTAGGGGCAGGGGGCTACGAGCAGTACTTC. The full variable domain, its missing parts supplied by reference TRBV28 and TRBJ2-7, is DVKVTQSSRYLVKRTGEKVFLECVQDMDHENMFWYRQDPGLGLRLIYFSYDVKMKEKGDIPEGYSVSREKKERFSLILESASTNQTSMYLCASRLGAGGYEQYFGPGTRLTVT.

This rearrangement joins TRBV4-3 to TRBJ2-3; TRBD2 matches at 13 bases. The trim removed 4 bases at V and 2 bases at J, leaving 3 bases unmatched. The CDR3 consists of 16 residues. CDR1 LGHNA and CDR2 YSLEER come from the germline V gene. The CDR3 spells CASSRGLAGDTDTQYF. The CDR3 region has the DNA TGCGCCAGCAGCCGAGGACTAGCGGGAGACACAGATACGCAGTATTTT.

The CDR3 nucleotides are TGTGCCAGCAGTTCGCCAGTCCATGAGCAGTTCTTC. It is translated as CASSSPVHEQFF. The V and J genes are TRBV12-3 or TRBV12-4 and TRBJ2-1; D is unresolved. V shed 4 bases and J shed 8 bases, with 9 bases lying between them. The CDR3 totals 12 residues.

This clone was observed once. The CDR3 sequence: CASSYRGQRQETQYF. CDR3 in DNA: TGTGCCAGCAGTTACAGGGGACAGCGGCAAGAGACCCAGTACTTC. The chain has TRBV6-2 or TRBV6-3 and TRBJ2-5; 7 bases are shared with TRBD1. The V gene's germline CDR1 is MNHEY and CDR2 SVGEGT. The CDR3 extends over 15 amino acids. The V and J ends lost 2 bases and 2 bases, in that order; junction bases with no gene match: 5.

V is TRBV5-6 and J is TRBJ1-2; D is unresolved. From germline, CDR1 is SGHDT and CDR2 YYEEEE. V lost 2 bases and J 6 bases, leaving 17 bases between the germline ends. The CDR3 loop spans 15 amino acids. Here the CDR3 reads CASSFFYTRVDGYTF. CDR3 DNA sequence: TGTGCCAGCAGCTTCTTCTACACACGGGTGGATGGCTACACCTTC.

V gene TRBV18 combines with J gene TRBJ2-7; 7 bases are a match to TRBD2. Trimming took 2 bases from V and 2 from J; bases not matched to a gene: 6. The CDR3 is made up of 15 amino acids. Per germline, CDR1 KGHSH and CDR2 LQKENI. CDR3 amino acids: CASSPSLAEAYEQYF. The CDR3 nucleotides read TGTGCCAGCTCACCATCGCTAGCGGAGGCCTACGAGCAGTACTTC.